A single T cell receptor beta chain is shown here with its context. These data originate in a study of radiotherapy plus CTLA-4 blockade in lung cancer. V lost 8 bases and J 5 bases, leaving 15 bases between the germline ends. Germline CDR1 is GTSNPN and CDR2 is SVGIG (reference sequence). CDR3 size: 13 residues. The table came from immunoSEQ multiplex PCR; TCRdb's copy has only in-frame clones and leaves some out. Of some 90,000 clones in the sample, roughly four fifths were seen once. This sequence joins TRBV30 and TRBJ1-4, with D unclear. The sequence was collected from a human donor with non-small cell lung cancer who had stable disease on radiotherapy plus ipilimumab. This material consisted of peripheral blood, taken from a patient treated with radiotherapy plus ipilimumab. Here the CDR3 reads CARQEQLNEKLFF. The DNA for the CDR3 is TGTGCCCGTCAAGAGCAGCTGAATGAAAAACTGTTTTTT. The whole variable domain, remainder taken from reference TRBV30 and TRBJ1-4, is SQTIHQWPATLVQPVGSPLSLECTVEGTSNPNLYWYRQAAGRGLQLLFYSVGIGQISSEVPQNLSASRPQDRQFILSSKKLLLSDSGFYLCARQEQLNEKLFFGSGTQLSVL.